This T cell receptor beta chain was found in a study of T cells in Graves' hyperthyroidism and ophthalmopathy. Study-wide findings and caveats: Blood also contained most expanded thyroid clonotypes above 0.001. A model of 13 V-J pairs discriminated ophthalmopathy from stable hyperthyroidism.

Those patients with uncontrolled infection, other autoimmune disease, pregnancy or lactation were excluded. Orbital computed tomography and thyroid ultrasound, together with serum TRAb and thyroxine and clinical symptoms, were used for diagnoses. Trimming removed 4 bases from V and 2 bases from J, with 14 bases in between. The CDR3 is 15 residues long. Germline V CDR1 and CDR2: SEHNR, FQNEAQ (reference sequence). It was RNA transcripts that yielded the amplified TCR beta CDR3 regions. First-round RT-PCR with HTBI primers amplified the TCR CDR3 region. TCRdb independently ran MiXCR on the multiplex PCR reads; one entry per CDR3 protein. The data hold 500,000 to 600,000 distinct CDR3 sequences, with around 50% observed a single time. This clonotype has more than one count but fewer than ten. Its specificity is unknown.

Sample: peripheral blood or thyroid tissue (not recorded which). This sequence joins TRBV7-9 and TRBJ2-5; unclear D gene. The sequence derives from an adult woman with Graves' disease, either hyperthyroidism or ophthalmopathy (not recorded which). The CDR3 spells CASSSLTYGQETQYF. The CDR3 nucleotides are TGTGCCAGCAGCTCCTTGACATATGGACAAGAGACCCAGTACTTC.